The T cell receptor beta chain under discussion was sequenced for a study of T cells in Graves' hyperthyroidism and ophthalmopathy. Amplified TCR beta CDR3 regions derived from RNA transcripts. Carried out on the TCR CDR3, a first-round RT-PCR used the HTBI primer set. TCRdb recomputed calls from the multiplex PCR reads with MiXCR, one row per CDR3 protein. The data show a few hundred thousand distinct CDR3 sequences, 12% to 15% seen once. The CDR3 runs to 13 residues. CDR1 and CDR2 from the germline V gene are SGHRS and YFSETQ. The PBMCs were taken from approximately 9.7 ml of fresh peripheral blood. This clonotype was seen only a few times. The antigen is undetermined. At one boundary the junction diverges from the germline segment, which might be a read error. Findings and limits, study-wide: In blood, most of the thyroid clonotypes expanded above 0.001 were also present.

The TCR originated in a woman aged 55-69 years with Graves' ophthalmopathy. The V gene is TRBV5-1, the J gene TRBJ2-2, with D possibly being TRBD2 (6 bases). Sample: blood. The CDR3 loop reads CASSLGSGGELFF. The DNA of the CDR3 is TGCGCCAGCAGCTTGGGCTCGGGCGGGGAGCTGTTTTTC.